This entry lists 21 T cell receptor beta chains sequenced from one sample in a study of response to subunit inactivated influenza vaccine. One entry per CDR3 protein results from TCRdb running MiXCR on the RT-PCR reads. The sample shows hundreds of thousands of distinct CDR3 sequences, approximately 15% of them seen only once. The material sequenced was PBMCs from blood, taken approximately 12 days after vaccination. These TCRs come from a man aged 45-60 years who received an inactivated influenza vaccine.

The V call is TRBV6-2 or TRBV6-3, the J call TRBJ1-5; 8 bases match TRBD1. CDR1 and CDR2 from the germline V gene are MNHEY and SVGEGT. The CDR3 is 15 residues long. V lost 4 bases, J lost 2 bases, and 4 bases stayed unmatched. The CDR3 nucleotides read TGTGCCAGCAGTTCGACAGGGGTAGGCAATCAGCCCCAGCATTTT. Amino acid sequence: CASSSTGVGNQPQHF.

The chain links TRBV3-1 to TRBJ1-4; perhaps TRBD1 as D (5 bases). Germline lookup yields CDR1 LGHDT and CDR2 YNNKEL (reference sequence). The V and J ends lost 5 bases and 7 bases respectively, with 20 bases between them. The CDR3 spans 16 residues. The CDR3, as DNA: TGTGCCAGCAGCACGCCCTCAGGGCAGGGTTTTGAAAAACTGTTTTTT. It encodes CASSTPSGQGFEKLFF. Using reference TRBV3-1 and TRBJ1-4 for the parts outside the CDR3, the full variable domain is DTAVSQTPKYLVTQMGNDKSIKCEQNLGHDTMYWYKQDSKKFLKIMFSYNNKELIINETVPNRFSPKSPDKAHLNLHINSLELGDSAVYFCASSTPSGQGFEKLFFGSGTQLSVL.

The CDR3 DNA is TGTGCCAGCAGTTACTCGGCAGCGTACAATGAGCAGTTCTTC. It is translated as CASSYSAAYNEQFF. The chain links TRBV6-5 to TRBJ2-1; D gene uncertain. The germline V and J ends were trimmed by 0 bases and 4 bases, with 7 bases remaining between them. Germline CDR1 is MNHEY and CDR2 is SVGAGI. The CDR3 consists of 14 residues.

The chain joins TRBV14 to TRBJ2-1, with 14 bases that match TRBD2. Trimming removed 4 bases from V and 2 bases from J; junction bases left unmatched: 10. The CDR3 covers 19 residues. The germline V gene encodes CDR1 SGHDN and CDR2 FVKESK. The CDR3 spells CASSRTGTSGGGPYNEQFF. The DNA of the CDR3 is TGTGCCAGCAGCCGAACCGGGACTAGCGGGGGCGGACCCTACAATGAGCAGTTCTTC.

CDR3 sequence: CASSQGRVNTGELFF. CDR3 nucleotide sequence: TGCGCCAGCAGCCAAGGCAGGGTGAACACCGGGGAGCTGTTTTTT. This chain connects TRBV4-3 to TRBJ2-2; D perhaps matches TRBD1 (5 bases). CDR3 length: 15 residues. Germline loops: CDR1 LGHNA, CDR2 YSLEER. With 1 base removed from V and 1 base from J, the gap between germline ends came to 7 bases.

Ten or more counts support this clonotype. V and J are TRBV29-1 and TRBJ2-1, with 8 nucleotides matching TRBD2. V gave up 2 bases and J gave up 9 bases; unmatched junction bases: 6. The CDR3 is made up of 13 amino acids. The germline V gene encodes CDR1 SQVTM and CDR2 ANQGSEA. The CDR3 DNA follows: TGCAGCGTTGAAAGCGGGAGAATTGGTGAGCAGTTCTTC. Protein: CSVESGRIGEQFF.

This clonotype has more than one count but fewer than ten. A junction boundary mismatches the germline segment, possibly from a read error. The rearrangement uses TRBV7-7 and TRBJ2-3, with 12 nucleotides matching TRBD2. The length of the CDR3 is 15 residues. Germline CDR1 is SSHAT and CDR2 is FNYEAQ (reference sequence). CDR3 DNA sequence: TGTGCTAGCAGCTCTAGCGGGGGGGCCTGGGATACGCAGTATTTT. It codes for CASSSSGGAWDTQYF.

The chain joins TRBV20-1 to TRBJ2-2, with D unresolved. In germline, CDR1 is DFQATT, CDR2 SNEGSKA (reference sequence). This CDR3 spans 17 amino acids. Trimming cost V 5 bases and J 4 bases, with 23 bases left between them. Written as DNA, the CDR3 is TGCAGTGCTTTCGCCCCAGACTCCGCCGAACTCACCGGGGAGCTGTTTTTT. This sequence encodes CSAFAPDSAELTGELFF.

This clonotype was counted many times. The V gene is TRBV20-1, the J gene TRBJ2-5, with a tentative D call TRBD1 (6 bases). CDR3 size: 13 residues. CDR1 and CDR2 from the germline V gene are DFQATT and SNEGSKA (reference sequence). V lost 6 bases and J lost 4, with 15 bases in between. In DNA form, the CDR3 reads TGCAGTGCCCCACAGGGTTGGGGAGAGACCCAGTACTTC. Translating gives CSAPQGWGETQYF.

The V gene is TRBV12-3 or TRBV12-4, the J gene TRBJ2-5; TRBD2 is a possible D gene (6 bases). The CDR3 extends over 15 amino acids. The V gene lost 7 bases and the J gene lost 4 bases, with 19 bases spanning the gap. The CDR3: CASKPGGTLGETQYF. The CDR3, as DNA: TGTGCCAGCAAACCTGGAGGGACCCTCGGAGAGACCCAGTACTTC.

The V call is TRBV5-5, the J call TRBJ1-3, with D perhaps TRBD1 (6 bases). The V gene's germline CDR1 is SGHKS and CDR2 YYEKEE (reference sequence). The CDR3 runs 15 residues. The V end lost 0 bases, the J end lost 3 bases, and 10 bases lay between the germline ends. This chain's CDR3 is CASSLAGQSGNTIYF. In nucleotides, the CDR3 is TGTGCCAGCAGCTTGGCCGGACAGAGTGGAAACACCATATATTTT.

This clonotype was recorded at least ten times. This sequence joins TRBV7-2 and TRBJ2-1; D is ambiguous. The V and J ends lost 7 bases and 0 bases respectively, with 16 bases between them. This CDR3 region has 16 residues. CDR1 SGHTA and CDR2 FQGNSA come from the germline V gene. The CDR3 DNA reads TGTGCCAGCACCCTAAAATTGGGAAACTCCTACAATGAGCAGTTCTTC. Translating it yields CASTLKLGNSYNEQFF.

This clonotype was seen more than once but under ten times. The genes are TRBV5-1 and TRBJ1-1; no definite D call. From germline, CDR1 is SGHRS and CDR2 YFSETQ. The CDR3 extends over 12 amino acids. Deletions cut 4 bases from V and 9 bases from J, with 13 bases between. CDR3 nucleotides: TGCGCCAGCAGCCTGGAAGGAAACAAAGCTTTCTTT. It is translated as CASSLEGNKAFF.

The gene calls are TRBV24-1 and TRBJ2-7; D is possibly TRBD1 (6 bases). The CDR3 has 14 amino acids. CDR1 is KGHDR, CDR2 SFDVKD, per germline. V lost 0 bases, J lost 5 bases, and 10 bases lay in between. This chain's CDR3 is CATSDLSQGDEQYF. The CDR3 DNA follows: TGTGCCACCAGTGATTTGTCACAGGGAGACGAGCAGTACTTC.

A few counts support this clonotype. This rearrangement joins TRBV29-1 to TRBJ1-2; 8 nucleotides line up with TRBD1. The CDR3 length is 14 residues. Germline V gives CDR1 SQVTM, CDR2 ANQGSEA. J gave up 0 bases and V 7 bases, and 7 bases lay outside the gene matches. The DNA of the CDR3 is TGCAGCGCTGGGACAGGCCCAGCTAACTATGGCTACACCTTC. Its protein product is CSAGTGPANYGYTF.

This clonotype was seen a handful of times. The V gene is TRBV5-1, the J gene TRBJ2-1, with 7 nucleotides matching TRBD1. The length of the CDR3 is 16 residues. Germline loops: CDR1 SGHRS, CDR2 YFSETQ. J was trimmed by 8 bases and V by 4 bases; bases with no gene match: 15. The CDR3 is CASSMTNRGPGYEQFF. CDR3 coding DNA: TGCGCCAGCAGCATGACTAACAGGGGCCCTGGTTATGAGCAGTTCTTC.

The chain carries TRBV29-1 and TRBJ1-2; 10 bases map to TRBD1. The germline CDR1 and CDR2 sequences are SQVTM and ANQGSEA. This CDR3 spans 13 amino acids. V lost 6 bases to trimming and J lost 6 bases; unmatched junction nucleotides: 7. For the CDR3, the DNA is TGCAGCGTAAAATCCGGGACAGGGGATGGCTACACCTTC. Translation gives CSVKSGTGDGYTF.

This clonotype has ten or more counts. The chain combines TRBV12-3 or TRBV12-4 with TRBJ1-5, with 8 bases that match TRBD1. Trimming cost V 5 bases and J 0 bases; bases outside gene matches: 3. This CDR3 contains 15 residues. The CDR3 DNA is TGTGCCAGCAGTCCAGGGGGCCCTAGCAATCAGCCCCAGCATTTT. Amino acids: CASSPGGPSNQPQHF.

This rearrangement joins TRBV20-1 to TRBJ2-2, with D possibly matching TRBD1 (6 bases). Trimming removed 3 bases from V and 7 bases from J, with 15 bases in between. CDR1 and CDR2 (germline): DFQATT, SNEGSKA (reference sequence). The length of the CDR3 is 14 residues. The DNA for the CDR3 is TGCAGTGCTAGTCAGGACAGCTCCCACGGGGAGCTGTTTTTT. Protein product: CSASQDSSHGELFF.

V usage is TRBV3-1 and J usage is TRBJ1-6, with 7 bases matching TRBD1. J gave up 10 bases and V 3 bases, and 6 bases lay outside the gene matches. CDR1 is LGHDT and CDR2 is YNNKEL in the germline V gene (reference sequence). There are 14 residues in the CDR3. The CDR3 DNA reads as TGTGCCAGCAGCCAGACAGGGTTACGCTCACCCCTCCACTTT. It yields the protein CASSQTGLRSPLHF. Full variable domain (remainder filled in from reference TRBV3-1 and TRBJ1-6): DTAVSQTPKYLVTQMGNDKSIKCEQNLGHDTMYWYKQDSKKFLKIMFSYNNKELIINETVPNRFSPKSPDKAHLNLHINSLELGDSAVYFCASSQTGLRSPLHFGNGTRLTVT.

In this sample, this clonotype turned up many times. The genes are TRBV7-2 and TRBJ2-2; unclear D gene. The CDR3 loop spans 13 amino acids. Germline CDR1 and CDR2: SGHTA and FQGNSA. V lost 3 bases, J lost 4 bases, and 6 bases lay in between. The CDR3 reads CASSLERTGELFF. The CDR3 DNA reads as TGTGCCAGCAGCTTGGAACGCACCGGGGAGCTGTTTTTT.